The rows below give T cell receptor beta chains drawn from one sample of a study of early T cells in non-severe SARS-CoV-2 infection. TCRdb analysed the 5' RACE reads with MiXCR anew, one entry per CDR3 protein. The table includes under 90,000 distinct CDR3 sequences, around 13% detected once. The sequenced sample was whole blood. All receptors come from an adult who was a healthcare worker with PCR-confirmed SARS-CoV-2 infection or an uninfected control (not recorded which). The CDR3 runs from the conserved cysteine through the conserved F or W. A D gene is named only where the DNA matches it firmly. The size of a clone is reported for some rows only, either as once, few or many, or as a class for expanded clones.

clone_size	d_call	v_call	j_call	cdr3_nt	cdr3_aa
many	.	TRBV28	TRBJ2-3	TGTGCCAGCAGCTCGCATGAGCGGGCACGGTCCGCAGATACGCAGTATTTT	CASSSHERARSADTQYF
few	TRBD1	TRBV6-1	TRBJ1-1	TGTGCCAGCAGTGAAGCGTCAGGGGGATCTACTGAAGCTTTCTTT	CASSEASGGSTEAFF
.	TRBD2	TRBV5-1	TRBJ2-1	TGCGCCAGCAGCTTGGTTTGGACTAGCGGGAGTAACAATGAGCAGTTCTTC	CASSLVWTSGSNNEQFF
few	TRBD1	TRBV4-1	TRBJ1-1	TGCGCCAGCAGGGTGGGGCCAGGGGGGGTTGAAACTGAAGCTTTCTTT	CASRVGPGGVETEAFF
.	TRBD1	TRBV10-3	TRBJ2-3	TGTGCCATCAGTGAACGGACAGGGGAAGATACGCAGTATTTT	CAISERTGEDTQYF
few	TRBD2	TRBV25-1	TRBJ2-7	TGTGCCAGCAGTGAATGGGGTAGCGGGAAATACGAGCAGTACTTC	CASSEWGSGKYEQYF
many	.	TRBV5-6	TRBJ1-5	TGTGCCAGCAGCTTGGAGGGGGGAAATCAGCCAAAGCATTTT	CASSLEGGNQPKHF
few	.	TRBV28	TRBJ1-1	TGTGCCAGCAGTTTAAATATCCTCCGGTATGTAGGAGAAATGAACACTGAAGCTTTCTTT	CASSLNILRYVGEMNTEAFF
many	.	TRBV5-1	TRBJ2-2	TGCGCCAGCAGCTTGCCGGCGACCGGGGAGCTGTTTTTT	CASSLPATGELFF
.	.	TRBV3-1	TRBJ2-2	TGTGCCAGCAGCCCGCAAGGCGTCAGGAACACCGGGGAGCTGTTTTTT	CASSPQGVRNTGELFF
.	.	TRBV7-9	TRBJ2-7	TGTGCCAGCAGCCCACCGGGACACTATCGCTACGAGCAGTACTTC	CASSPPGHYRYEQYF
few	.	TRBV29-1	TRBJ1-4	TGCAGCGTCCAGACAGGCACGAGCCGGAATGAAAAACTGTTTTTT	CSVQTGTSRNEKLFF
.	.	TRBV4-1	TRBJ2-5	TGCGCCAGCAGCCAAGAATTTCAGGGTCGTGAGACCCAGTACTTC	CASSQEFQGRETQYF
many	.	TRBV7-6	TRBJ2-7	TGTGCCAGCAGCTTATTAGGGGGGGACCTCTCCTACGAGCAGTACTTC	CASSLLGGDLSYEQYF
once	.	TRBV18	TRBJ1-4	TGTGCCAGCTCACCATCGATAGACGAAAAACTGTTTTTT	CASSPSIDEKLFF
.	.	TRBV20-1	TRBJ1-1	TGCAGTGCTAGAGCCCGGGCGAACACTGAAGCTTTCTTT	CSARARANTEAFF
.	TRBD2	TRBV2	TRBJ2-3	TGTGCCAGCAGCGGGGCTAGCGGGAGGGGTACGCAGTATTTT	CASSGASGRGTQYF
.	.	TRBV7-8	TRBJ2-2	TGTGCCAGCAGCTCCCGAGGAGCGGACACCGGGGAGCTGTTTTTT	CASSSRGADTGELFF
few	.	TRBV15	TRBJ2-2	TGTGCCACCAGCAGCCCCTACAGGGAGGGCACCGGGGAGCTGTTTTTT	CATSSPYREGTGELFF
few	TRBD2	TRBV7-8	TRBJ2-7	TGTGCCAGCAGCTTACGGCTAGCGGGAGCGTTTTTATACTACGAGCAGTACTTC	CASSLRLAGAFLYYEQYF
.	.	TRBV5-1	TRBJ1-4	TGCGCCAGCAGCTTGGAAGGCAGGGAAGGGGAAAAACTGTTTTTT	CASSLEGREGEKLFF
many	TRBD2	TRBV20-1	TRBJ2-5	TGCAGTGCTAGTTTGCGCGGGAGGGCCTCAGAGACCCAGTACTTC	CSASLRGRASETQYF
few	.	TRBV20-1	TRBJ2-7	TGCAGTGCTTCTCCACTTTCCGGGCTCCTCTACGAGCAGTACTTC	CSASPLSGLLYEQYF
.	.	TRBV4-1	TRBJ1-1	TGCGCCAGCAGCCTCCATGCAGGGGAGATGAACACTGAAGCTTTCTTT	CASSLHAGEMNTEAFF
many	TRBD1	TRBV10-3	TRBJ1-5	TGTGCCATCAGTGAGGGGACAGTCCCCAATCAGCCCCAGCATTTT	CAISEGTVPNQPQHF
many	TRBD1	TRBV5-1	TRBJ2-2	TGCGCCAGCAGCAGGGACAGTAACACCGGGGAGCTGTTTTTT	CASSRDSNTGELFF
.	TRBD2	TRBV12-3/TRBV12-4	TRBJ2-1	TGTGCCAGCAGTTTAGGCAGCGGGAGGGTACATGAGCAGTTCTTC	CASSLGSGRVHEQFF
few	.	TRBV5-4	TRBJ1-6	TGTGCCAGCAGCTTGGATCTTTACGATAATTCACCCCTCCACTTT	CASSLDLYDNSPLHF
few	.	TRBV20-1	TRBJ2-7	TGCAGTGCTAGAAAGGGGTACGAGCAGTACTTC	CSARKGYEQYF
.	.	TRBV20-1	TRBJ1-1	TGCAGTGCTAGTGCGGGGGCGGACACTGAAGCTTTCTTT	CSASAGADTEAFF
.	.	TRBV20-1	TRBJ2-3	TGCAGTGCTAGTCCGGAGGCTGCAGATACGCAGTATTTT	CSASPEAADTQYF
.	.	TRBV28	TRBJ1-2	TGTGCCATCTTAAGACCGGGGGCTGATGGCTACACCTTC	CAILRPGADGYTF
.	.	TRBV15	TRBJ1-2	TGTGCCACCAGCAGGGATCATCCACCGGGGAATGGCTACACCTTC	CATSRDHPPGNGYTF
few	.	TRBV7-2	TRBJ2-7	TGTGCCAGCAGCCCTCCCGGGGTTCGCTCCTACGAGCAGTACTTC	CASSPPGVRSYEQYF
.	TRBD1	TRBV6-5	TRBJ1-1	TGTGCCAGCAGTGCCTACAGGGGCCAGGGGACTGAAGCTTTCTTT	CASSAYRGQGTEAFF
few	TRBD1	TRBV5-1	TRBJ1-2	TGCGCCAGCAGCCGAGGGACAGGTTCAGCTAACTATGGCTACACCTTC	CASSRGTGSANYGYTF
many	.	TRBV10-1	TRBJ2-1	TGCGCCAGCAGTGATTCAGGACCGGGATTAGGGTCCTACAATGAGCAGTTCTTC	CASSDSGPGLGSYNEQFF
.	.	TRBV25-1	TRBJ1-2	TGTGCCAGCAGTAAAGGGGCCCGCTATGGCTACACCTTC	CASSKGARYGYTF
few	.	TRBV6-1	TRBJ2-3	TGTGCCAGCAGTGTTTTCTCTCCGGGGAGCACAGATACGCAGTATTTT	CASSVFSPGSTDTQYF
many	.	TRBV5-1	TRBJ1-4	TGCGCCAGCAGCGCCGAGGGAAATCACCTCGAAAAACTGTTTTTT	CASSAEGNHLEKLFF
.	.	TRBV12-3/TRBV12-4	TRBJ2-1	TGTGCCAGCAGTTTAGCAAGTGAGCAGTTCTTC	CASSLASEQFF
few	TRBD1	TRBV25-1	TRBJ1-1	TGTGCCAGCAGTAGTCAGGGGGCATTGAACACTGAAGCTTTCTTT	CASSSQGALNTEAFF
few	TRBD1	TRBV18	TRBJ1-1	TGTGCCAGCTCACCCCCCTTGGCAGGGGGTGGCACTGAAGCTTTCTTT	CASSPPLAGGGTEAFF
few	.	TRBV6-1	TRBJ1-5	TGTGCCAGCAGTGAACGGACAGACAATCAGCCCCAGCATTTT	CASSERTDNQPQHF
few	TRBD2	TRBV2	TRBJ2-5	TGTGCCAGCAGTGAGGAGCGGGGTAGCGTAGAGACCCAGTACTTC	CASSEERGSVETQYF
.	.	TRBV7-2	TRBJ2-2	TGTGCCAGTAGCTTAGGGGTCATCACCGGGGAGCTGTTTTTT	CASSLGVITGELFF
few	.	TRBV6-4	TRBJ1-6	TGTGCCAGCAATCCTTACGCCGACCGATTCCCGGGCAATTCACCCCTCCACTTT	CASNPYADRFPGNSPLHF
.	TRBD2	TRBV27	TRBJ2-1	TGTGCCAGCAGACCCTCCCTCGGGGGGTGGTCCTACAATGAGCAGTTCTTC	CASRPSLGGWSYNEQFF
many	.	TRBV7-7	TRBJ2-7	TGTGCCAGCAGCTCCGGGGAGGTGACGGGTTCCCACGAGCAGTACTTC	CASSSGEVTGSHEQYF
many	.	TRBV5-1	TRBJ1-4	TGCGCCAGCAGCTTGGGGCCAGAACAGGAAAAACTGTTTTTT	CASSLGPEQEKLFF
many	.	TRBV18	TRBJ1-1	TGTGCCAGCTCACCACAAGAAATGAACACTGAAGCTTTCTTT	CASSPQEMNTEAFF
few	.	TRBV28	TRBJ2-1	TGTGCCAGCAGCTTCGCCAATGAGCAGTTCTTC	CASSFANEQFF
few	.	TRBV20-1	TRBJ1-1	TGCAGTGCTCCTGCCCCTTCCGAAGCTTTCTTT	CSAPAPSEAFF